The next 9 T cell receptor beta chains were all read from a single sample in a study of T cell responses to AZD1222 COVID-19 vaccine. Sequencing used immunoSEQ multiplex PCR; TCRdb keeps in-frame clones, though not all of them. The sample yields roughly 140,000 clones, around nine tenths seen once. The sequences come from peripheral blood, collected on day 0 of AZD1222 vaccination. These receptors were taken from an adult in good health.

The V gene is TRBV12-5, the J gene TRBJ1-3; TRBD1 agrees at 8 bases. The CDR3 consists of 15 residues. Trimming took 4 bases from V and 5 from J; bases not matched to a gene: 7. Germline CDR1 LGHNT, CDR2 FRNRAP. The CDR3 loop reads CASGSDREGRNTIYF. CDR3 DNA sequence: TGTGCTAGTGGTTCGGACAGGGAGGGGAGAAACACCATATATTTT. Based on the CDR3 plus reference TRBV12-5 and TRBJ1-3, the full variable domain is DARVTQTPRHKVTEMGQEVTMRCQPILGHNTVFWYRQTMMQGLELLAYFRNRAPLDDSGMPKDRFSAEMPDATLATLKIQPSEPRDSAVYFCASGSDREGRNTIYFGEGSWLTVV.

This chain joins TRBV4-3 and TRBJ2-1; 8 positions agree with TRBD2. This CDR3 has 15 residues. The V gene end was trimmed by 3 bases and the J gene end by 6 bases; junction bases not matched to a gene: 7. CDR1 LGHNA and CDR2 YSLEER come from the germline V gene. CDR3 region: CASSQSGRGSNEQFF. CDR3 nucleotide sequence: TGCGCCAGCAGCCAGAGCGGGAGAGGGTCCAATGAGCAGTTCTTC.

CDR3 nucleotides: TGTGCCAGCGCTACAGGGGCTGGAAACACCATATATTTT. It is translated as CASATGAGNTIYF. This sequence joins TRBV6-5 and TRBJ1-3; TRBD1 matches 7 bases. J gave up 2 bases and V 8 bases, and 3 bases lay outside the gene matches. Germline lookup yields CDR1 MNHEY and CDR2 SVGAGI. This CDR3 spans 13 amino acids.

The chain combines TRBV11-2 with TRBJ2-6; D not certain. In germline, CDR1 is SGHAT, CDR2 FQNNGV. Trimming stripped 5 bases from V and 4 bases from J, with 15 bases between. The CDR3 contains 16 residues. The CDR3 DNA reads TGTGCCAGCAGCCCCCGAGAAACGGCAGGGGCCAACGTCCTGACTTTC. Its translation is CASSPRETAGANVLTF.

This chain uses TRBV19 with TRBJ1-1; 7 bases fit TRBD1. The CDR3 covers 14 residues. Per germline, CDR1 LNHDA and CDR2 SQIVND (reference sequence). The ends lost 5 bases at V and 1 base at J; junction bases unmatched: 4. The chain's CDR3 is CASSYTGENTEAFF. The CDR3 bases are TGTGCCAGTAGTTACACAGGGGAGAACACTGAAGCTTTCTTT.

Here the CDR3 reads CASSLRLESEQYF. In DNA, the CDR3 is TGTGCCAGCAGCCTGAGACTAGAGAGCGAGCAGTACTTC. The gene calls are TRBV14 and TRBJ2-7, with D perhaps matching TRBD2 (6 bases). The CDR3 totals 13 residues. V lost 4 bases to trimming and J lost 6 bases, with 13 bases between them. CDR1 is SGHDN, CDR2 FVKESK, per germline. The full variable domain, with the rest looked up from reference TRBV14 and TRBJ2-7, is EAGVTQFPSHSVIEKGQTVTLRCDPISGHDNLYWYRRVMGKEIKFLLHFVKESKQDESGMPNNRFLAERTGGTYSTLKVQPAELEDSGVYFCASSLRLESEQYFGPGTRLTVT.

In this sample, this clone turned up once. V is TRBV12-3 or TRBV12-4 and J is TRBJ1-5; D gene unclear. Trimming shortened V by 3 bases and J by 4 bases, and 7 bases separated the two germline ends. There are 13 residues in the CDR3. CDR3 amino acids: CASSFSENQPQHF. CDR3 bases: TGTGCCAGCAGTTTTTCGGAGAATCAGCCCCAGCATTTT.

The J gene is TRBJ2-1, the V gene TRBV7-6, with 11 bases fitting TRBD2. This CDR3 spans 15 amino acids. V lost 4 bases to trimming and J lost 8 bases; unmatched junction nucleotides: 7. Per the germline V gene, CDR1 is SGHVS and CDR2 is FNYEAQ. The CDR3 loop is CASSSLAGGRDEQFF. The CDR3 DNA follows: TGTGCCAGCAGCTCGCTAGCGGGAGGACGGGATGAGCAGTTCTTC.

The chain carries TRBV7-9 and TRBJ2-2, with no clear D. CDR1 and CDR2 (germline): SEHNR, FQNEAQ (reference sequence). The ends were cut back, 5 bases at V and 2 bases at J, with 12 bases in the middle. The CDR3 length is 15 residues. The CDR3 region has the DNA TGTGCCAGCAGCCCATATGGAGTTAACACCGGGGAGCTGTTTTTT. It yields the protein CASSPYGVNTGELFF.